This entry features one T cell receptor beta chain sequence. Original analysis: How many nucleated cells were present was estimated from reference gene primer amplification. Assay: immunoSEQ multiplex PCR; the TCRdb copy retains only in-frame clones and omits some. Clonal size and the V and J genes are those of that table, whereas D and trimming came from the DNA. Of around 95,000 clones detected, around four fifths appear once; the ten largest clones hold about an eighth. This sample was included in a study of blood T cell repertoires in COVID-19. Study-wide context: Samples representing acute and convalescent COVID-19 were sourced from the United States, Italy and Spain. Nucleic acid was either cDNA or gDNA, and it came from T cells, B-cell-depleted T cells, or PBMCs.

Germline CDR1 SGHRS, CDR2 YFSETQ. This CDR3 has 14 amino acids. V lost 0 bases, J lost 0 bases, and 6 bases lay in between. This TCR derives from a woman aged 65 to 85 with acute or convalescent COVID-19. The chain recombines TRBV5-1 with TRBJ2-5; D is unclear. Sequenced input: peripheral blood. As DNA, the CDR3 is TGCGCCAGCAGCTTGGCAGGCAACCAAGAGACCCAGTACTTC. Translation gives CASSLAGNQETQYF.